This T cell receptor (beta chain) was identified in a study of cytotoxic CD8 clonotypes in ibrutinib-treated CLL. Across the whole study: Responses: roughly 25 partial, 2 complete; after median roughly 5.5 years, 14 stayed remitted, around twelve progressed. Study findings and constraints: Different sampling times were used for sustained-remission and progressing patients. Relative to age-matched healthy donors, clonality at baseline was higher, and it tracked circulating CD8+ T-cell counts. Before falling back toward baseline at progression, clonality had risen at the time of ibrutinib response.

Libraries were prepared by immunoSEQ multiplex PCR; TCRdb keeps only in-frame clonotypes and omits some of them. The sample shows about 140,000 clones, around 93% of them seen only once. Germline CDR1 reads SQVTM; CDR2 reads ANQGSEA. The CDR3 is 12 residues long. V was cut by 7 bases and J by 5 bases, with 14 bases left in between. Regarding this clone: Its antigen is currently unknown.

The rearrangement uses TRBV29-1 and TRBJ2-5; D might be TRBD2 (6 bases). The clonotype originates from a human donor with chronic lymphocytic leukemia. The specimen was PBMCs, collected after 12 months of ibrutinib treatment. The CDR3 DNA follows: TGCAGCGAGTTAGCGGTCCAGGAGACCCAGTACTTC. This codes for CSELAVQETQYF. The full variable domain, completed using reference TRBV29-1 and TRBJ2-5, is SAVISQKPSRDICQRGTSLTIQCQVDSQVTMMFWYRQQPGQSLTLIATANQGSEATYESGFVIDKFPISRPNLTFSTLTVSNMSPEDSSIYLCSELAVQETQYFGPGTRLLVL.